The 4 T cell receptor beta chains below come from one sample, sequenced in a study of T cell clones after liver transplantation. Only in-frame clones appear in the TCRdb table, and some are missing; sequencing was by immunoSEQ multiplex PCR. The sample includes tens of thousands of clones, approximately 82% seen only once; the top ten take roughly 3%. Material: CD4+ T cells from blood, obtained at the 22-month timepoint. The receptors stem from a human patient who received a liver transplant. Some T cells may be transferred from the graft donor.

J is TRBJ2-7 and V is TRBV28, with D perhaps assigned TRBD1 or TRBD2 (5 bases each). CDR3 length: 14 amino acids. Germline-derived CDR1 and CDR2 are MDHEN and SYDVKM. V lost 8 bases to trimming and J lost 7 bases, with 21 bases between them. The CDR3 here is CASSAGTTQVEQYF. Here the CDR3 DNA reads TGTGCCAGCTCCGCCGGGACCACCCAGGTGGAGCAGTACTTC. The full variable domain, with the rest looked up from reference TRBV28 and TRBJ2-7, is DVKVTQSSRYLVKRTGEKVFLECVQDMDHENMFWYRQDPGLGLRLIYFSYDVKMKEKGDIPEGYSVSREKKERFSLILESASTNQTSMYLCASSAGTTQVEQYFGPGTRLTVT.

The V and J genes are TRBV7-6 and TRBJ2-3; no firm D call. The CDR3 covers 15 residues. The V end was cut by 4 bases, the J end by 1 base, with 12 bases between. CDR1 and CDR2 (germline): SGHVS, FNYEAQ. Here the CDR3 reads CASSSRSGGTDTQYF. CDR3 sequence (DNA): TGTGCCAGCAGCTCGCGCTCGGGTGGCACAGATACGCAGTATTTT.

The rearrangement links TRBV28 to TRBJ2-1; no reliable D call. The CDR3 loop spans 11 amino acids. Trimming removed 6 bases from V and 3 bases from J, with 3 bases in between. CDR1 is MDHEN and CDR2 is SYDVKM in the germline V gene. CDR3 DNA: TGTGCCAGCAGAGGCTACAATGAGCAGTTCTTC. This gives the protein CASRGYNEQFF.

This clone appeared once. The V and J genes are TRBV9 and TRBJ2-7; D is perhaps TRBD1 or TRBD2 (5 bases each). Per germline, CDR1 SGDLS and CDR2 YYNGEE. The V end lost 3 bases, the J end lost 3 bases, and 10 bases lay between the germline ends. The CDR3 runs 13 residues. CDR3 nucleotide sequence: TGTGCCAGCAGCGCGGGACCGAACTACGAGCAGTACTTC. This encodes CASSAGPNYEQYF.